This TCR beta chain came from a study of cytomegalovirus exposure and HLA in healthy donors. Study context: It was reported in a later analysis that the same platform had been used for the roughly 130 validation repertoires as for the 666 first-cohort repertoires. Study-level findings and limits: Researchers counted some 150 TCR beta chains as cytomegalovirus-associated. First-cohort TCR clusters were later found to tend to co-occur in the 90 to 150 validation repertoires.

A word on this clone: Its matching antigen is unknown.

The CDR3 runs to 13 residues. Germline V CDR1 and CDR2: LGHNA, YSLEER. V lost 1 base and J 10 bases, leaving 13 bases between the germline ends. Profiling relied on immunoSEQ multiplex PCR, and the TCRdb table lists in-frame clones only, not all of them. There are around 150,000 clones in the sample; around 85% occur only once, and 5.7% lies in the top ten. Sequencing was performed on PBMCs. This sequence was found in a woman in her 30s in good health and CMV-seronegative. V is TRBV4-3 and J is TRBJ1-1; perhaps TRBD1 as D (5 bases). CDR3 nucleotide sequence: TGCGCCAGCAGCCAAGGTGAGAGGGACGGAGCTTTCTTT. This encodes CASSQGERDGAFF.